What follows are 20 T cell receptor beta chains derived from one specimen sequenced in a study of shared clonotypes between healthy human individuals. Repertoires were generated with immunoSEQ multiplex PCR, while TCRdb's copy carries only in-frame clones and drops some. The repertoire includes millions of clones, approximately 95% of them detected once, and under 0.45% sits in the top ten. Sequencing used naive CD4+ T cells from PBMCs. Subset meaning: CD45RA+ positively selected. Source of these receptors: a man in his late teens or twenties in good health. Some clones in this sample may be carry-over from other donors' samples.

This rearrangement joins TRBV6-1 to TRBJ1-5, with D possibly being TRBD1 (6 bases). CDR3 size: 14 residues. V was trimmed by 6 bases and J by 7 bases, leaving 16 bases between them. Germline CDR1 MNHNS, CDR2 SASEGT. The CDR3 DNA reads TGTGCCAGCAGGGCACAGGGTAAGCAGCAGCCCCAGCATTTT. It encodes CASRAQGKQQPQHF.

The chain is built from TRBV6-1 and TRBJ2-7, with D hard to call. Trimming took 8 bases from V and 0 from J, leaving 8 bases between them. The length of the CDR3 is 12 residues. The V gene's germline CDR1 is MNHNS and CDR2 SASEGT. The CDR3 sequence: CASEGYSYEQYF. CDR3 in DNA: TGTGCCAGCGAAGGGTACTCCTACGAGCAGTACTTC.

The gene calls are TRBV7-2 and TRBJ1-1; perhaps TRBD1 as D (6 bases). In germline, CDR1 is SGHTA, CDR2 FQGNSA. Between the trimmed V and J ends, which lost 5 bases and 4 bases, there was a span of 14 bases. CDR3 length: 14 residues. CDR3 in amino acids: CASSPQGGSTEAFF. The CDR3 nucleotides are TGTGCCAGCAGCCCCCAAGGGGGAAGCACTGAAGCTTTCTTT.

In this sample, this clone turned up a few times. The rearrangement uses TRBV11-1 and TRBJ2-7, with 10 bases aligning to TRBD2. Germline V gene lookup returns CDR1 SGHAT and CDR2 FQDESV (reference sequence). The CDR3 spans 14 residues. V lost 5 bases, J lost 5 bases, and 6 bases stayed unmatched. CDR3 coding DNA: TGTGCCAGCAGCCCACTAGCGGGGCAGCACGAGCAGTACTTC. It yields the protein CASSPLAGQHEQYF. The whole variable domain, remainder taken from reference TRBV11-1 and TRBJ2-7, is EAEVAQSPRYKITEKSQAVAFWCDPISGHATLYWYRQILGQGPELLVQFQDESVVDDSQLPKDRFSAERLKGVDSTLKIQPAELGDSAMYLCASSPLAGQHEQYFGPGTRLTVT.

The CDR3 DNA sequence: TGTGCCAGCAGTTTAAGGGGGGGTCCTGGAAATGGCTACACCTTC. This codes for CASSLRGGPGNGYTF. V gene TRBV2 combines with J gene TRBJ1-2, with a possible D match to TRBD1 (6 bases). Trimming took 5 bases from V and 6 from J, leaving 19 bases between them. The CDR3 is 15 amino acids. Germline V gene lookup returns CDR1 SNHLY and CDR2 FYNNEI.

This sequence joins TRBV18 and TRBJ2-7; a possible D gene is TRBD1 (6 bases). The germline V and J ends were trimmed by 3 bases and 1 base, with 10 bases remaining between them. This CDR3 comprises 14 residues. Germline V gene sequence: CDR1 KGHSH, CDR2 LQKENI. CDR3 DNA sequence: TGTGCCAGCTCACCCCAGACAGGATCCTACGAGCAGTACTTC. This codes for CASSPQTGSYEQYF.

The V call is TRBV28, the J call TRBJ2-7; 8 nucleotides line up with TRBD1. The CDR3 length is 14 residues. Losses at the gene ends were 10 bases for V and 5 bases for J; bases not matched to a gene: 13. Germline V gene sequence: CDR1 MDHEN, CDR2 SYDVKM. CDR3 loop: CAIRRSTGEDEQYF. The DNA for the CDR3 is TGTGCCATCAGACGCTCGACAGGGGAGGACGAGCAGTACTTC.

A single count supports this clone. The identical CDR3 is also encoded by other nucleotide sequences in the sample. This rearrangement joins TRBV5-1 to TRBJ1-1; D not resolved. Germline V CDR1 and CDR2: SGHRS, YFSETQ. V was cut by 0 bases and J by 1 base, with 7 bases left in between. The CDR3 is made up of 14 amino acids. The CDR3 nucleotides read TGCGCCAGCAGCTTGGGACGGGAGAACACTGAAGCTTTCTTT. It encodes CASSLGRENTEAFF.

The chain uses TRBV4-2 and TRBJ1-1, with TRBD1 as a possible D gene (5 bases). Looked up from germline, CDR1 is LGHNA and CDR2 is YNFKEQ. With 4 bases removed from V and 1 base from J, the gap between germline ends came to 16 bases. CDR3 length: 16 amino acids. The CDR3 reads CASSLTKGVPNTEAFF. The CDR3 coding sequence is TGTGCCAGCAGCCTCACCAAAGGGGTCCCGAACACTGAAGCTTTCTTT.

The chain is built from TRBV28 and TRBJ2-7, with a tentative D call TRBD1 (6 bases). CDR1 and CDR2 (germline): MDHEN, SYDVKM. V was pared by 1 base and J by 0 bases, with 13 bases between. The CDR3 loop spans 16 amino acids. Written as DNA, the CDR3 is TGTGCCAGCAGTTTATCTGGGGGCACTTCCTCCTACGAGCAGTACTTC. Translation gives CASSLSGGTSSYEQYF.

This clone was seen a few times. Other DNA sequences of this sample code for an identical CDR3. The chain uses TRBV27 and TRBJ1-4; D remains ambiguous. V dropped 4 bases and J dropped 0 bases, with 6 bases sitting between them. Germline V gene data show CDR1 as MNHEY and CDR2 as SMNVEV (reference sequence). The CDR3 is 14 residues long. DNA for the CDR3: TGTGCCAGCAGTTCGGTTGCAACTAATGAAAAACTGTTTTTT. Its protein product is CASSSVATNEKLFF.

CDR3 sequence: CASSWGSANNEQYF. Here the CDR3 DNA reads TGTGCCAGCAGCTGGGGGAGCGCCAATAACGAGCAGTACTTC. The chain is built from TRBV7-9 and TRBJ2-7, with D perhaps given as TRBD1 or TRBD2 (5 bases each). Trimming stripped 4 bases from V and 5 bases from J, with 15 bases between. Germline-derived CDR1 and CDR2 are SEHNR and FQNEAQ (reference sequence). The length of the CDR3 is 14 residues.

The chain is built from TRBV25-1 and TRBJ1-5; D ambiguous. Germline CDR1 is MGHDK and CDR2 is SYGVNS. Trimming took off 2 bases at V and 3 bases at J, with 8 bases between the two ends. The CDR3 runs 14 residues. The CDR3 loop reads CASSEPGNNQPQHF. Written as DNA, the CDR3 is TGTGCCAGCAGTGAACCTGGAAACAATCAGCCCCAGCATTTT.

Notes on this clone: Other DNA sequences within the sample encode an identical CDR3. This chain joins TRBV9 and TRBJ1-1; D not resolved. The germline CDR1 and CDR2 sequences are SGDLS and YYNGEE. Trimming removed 0 bases from V and 0 bases from J, with 3 bases in between. The CDR3 loop spans 13 amino acids. CDR3 in amino acids: CASSVELNTEAFF. CDR3 in DNA: TGTGCCAGCAGCGTAGAGTTGAACACTGAAGCTTTCTTT.

The chain recombines TRBV5-3 with TRBJ2-1; D not resolved. TRBV5-3 is an ORF, with its function uncertain. The CDR3 loop spans 8 amino acids. Trimming took 6 bases from V and 9 from J, leaving 1 base between them. The DNA for the CDR3 is TGTGCCAGAATTGAGCAGTTCTTC. Encoded protein: CARIEQFF.

The chain couples TRBV6-1 to TRBJ2-1; D might be TRBD2 (5 bases). Germline V gene lookup returns CDR1 MNHNS and CDR2 SASEGT. V was clipped by 5 bases and J by 4 bases, with 12 bases between them. The CDR3 sequence is 14 residues long. CDR3 coding DNA: TGTGCCAGCAGTACGTGGGAGCCGTACAATGAGCAGTTCTTC. As protein: CASSTWEPYNEQFF.

The chain employs TRBV5-1 and TRBJ2-1, with D unresolved. The CDR3 consists of 14 residues. Germline assignment: CDR1 SGHRS and CDR2 YFSETQ. V was cut by 0 bases and J by 10 bases, with 14 bases left in between. The CDR3 DNA reads TGCGCCAGCAGCTTGGACCCATCTAAGAGCGAGCAGTTCTTC. Translating it yields CASSLDPSKSEQFF.

The gene calls are TRBV2 and TRBJ2-1; D is perhaps TRBD2 (6 bases). Trimming removed 7 bases at V and 4 bases at J, with 14 bases between. The CDR3 loop spans 14 amino acids. Germline V gives CDR1 SNHLY, CDR2 FYNNEI. The CDR3 spells CASIAGSQYNEQFF. CDR3 in DNA: TGTGCCAGCATCGCCGGGAGTCAGTACAATGAGCAGTTCTTC.

The chain combines TRBV7-6 with TRBJ2-3; 9 bases are a match to TRBD2. J was trimmed by 5 bases and V by 2 bases; bases with no gene match: 8. The CDR3 is 16 amino acids. Germline CDR1 reads SGHVS; CDR2 reads FNYEAQ. In DNA, the CDR3 is TGTGCCAGCAGCTTATTTGCGGGAGGGCCCCGAGATACGCAGTATTTT. Amino acids: CASSLFAGGPRDTQYF.

This sequence joins TRBV29-1 and TRBJ1-1; unclear D gene. V lost 4 bases and J lost 1, with 10 bases in between. This CDR3 has 13 amino acids. Germline V lookup: CDR1 SQVTM, CDR2 ANQGSEA. In DNA, the CDR3 is TGCAGCGTTGTTACAGCCTGGAACACTGAAGCTTTCTTT. It specifies CSVVTAWNTEAFF. The entire variable domain, with the rest obtained from reference TRBV29-1 and TRBJ1-1, is as follows: SAVISQKPSRDICQRGTSLTIQCQVDSQVTMMFWYRQQPGQSLTLIATANQGSEATYESGFVIDKFPISRPNLTFSTLTVSNMSPEDSSIYLCSVVTAWNTEAFFGQGTRLTVV.